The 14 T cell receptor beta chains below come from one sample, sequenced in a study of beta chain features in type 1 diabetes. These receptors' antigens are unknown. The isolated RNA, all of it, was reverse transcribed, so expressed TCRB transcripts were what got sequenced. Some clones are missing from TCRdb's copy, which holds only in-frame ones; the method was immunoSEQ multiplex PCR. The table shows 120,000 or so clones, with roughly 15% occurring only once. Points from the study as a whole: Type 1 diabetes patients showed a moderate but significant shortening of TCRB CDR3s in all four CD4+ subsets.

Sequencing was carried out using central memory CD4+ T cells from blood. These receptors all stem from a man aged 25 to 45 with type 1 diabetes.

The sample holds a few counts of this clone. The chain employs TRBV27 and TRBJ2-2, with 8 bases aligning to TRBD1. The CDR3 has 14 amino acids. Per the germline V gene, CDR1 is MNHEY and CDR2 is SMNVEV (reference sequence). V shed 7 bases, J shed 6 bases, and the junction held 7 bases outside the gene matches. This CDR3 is CASTGSGGSGELFF. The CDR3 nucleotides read TGTGCCAGCACAGGGTCAGGGGGCTCCGGGGAGCTGTTTTTT.

Here the CDR3 reads CAWRSGRTLRETQYF. The CDR3 bases are TGTGCCTGGAGGTCGGGACGCACCCTACGGGAGACCCAGTACTTC. The rearrangement joins TRBV30 to TRBJ2-5, with D perhaps matching TRBD1 or TRBD2 (5 bases each). The CDR3 spans 15 residues. The germline V and J ends were trimmed by 3 bases and 5 bases, with 19 bases remaining between them. Looked up from germline, CDR1 is GTSNPN and CDR2 is SVGIG (reference sequence).

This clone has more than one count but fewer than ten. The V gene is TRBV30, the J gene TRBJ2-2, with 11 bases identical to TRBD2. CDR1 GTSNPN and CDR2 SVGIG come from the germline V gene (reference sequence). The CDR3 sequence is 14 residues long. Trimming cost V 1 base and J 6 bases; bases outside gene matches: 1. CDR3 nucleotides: TGTGCCTGGAGTGCGGGACTAGCGGCCGGGGAGCTGTTTTTT. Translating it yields CAWSAGLAAGELFF.

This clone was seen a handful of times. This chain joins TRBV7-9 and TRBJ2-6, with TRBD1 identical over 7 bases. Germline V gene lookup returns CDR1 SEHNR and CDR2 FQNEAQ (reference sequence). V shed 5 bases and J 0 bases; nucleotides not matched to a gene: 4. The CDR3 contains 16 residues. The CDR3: CASSRDSYSGANVLTF. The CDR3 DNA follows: TGTGCCAGCAGCCGGGACAGTTACTCTGGGGCCAACGTCCTGACTTTC.

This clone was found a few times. The DNA of the CDR3 is TGTGCCAGCAGCTTGGAGGGGCTCGGTGAAAAACTGTTTTTT. This gives the protein CASSLEGLGEKLFF. The V call is TRBV7-9, the J call TRBJ1-4; perhaps TRBD1 as D (5 bases). The germline V gene encodes CDR1 SEHNR and CDR2 FQNEAQ (reference sequence). Deletions cut 3 bases from V and 7 bases from J, with 12 bases between. This CDR3 is 14 amino acids long.

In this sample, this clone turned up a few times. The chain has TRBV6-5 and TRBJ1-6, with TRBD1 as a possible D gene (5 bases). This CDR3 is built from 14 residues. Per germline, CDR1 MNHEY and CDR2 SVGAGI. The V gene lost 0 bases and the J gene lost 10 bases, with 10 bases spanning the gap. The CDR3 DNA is TGTGCCAGCAGTTACTCGAATCGGGGGTCACCCCTCCACTTT. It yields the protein CASSYSNRGSPLHF.

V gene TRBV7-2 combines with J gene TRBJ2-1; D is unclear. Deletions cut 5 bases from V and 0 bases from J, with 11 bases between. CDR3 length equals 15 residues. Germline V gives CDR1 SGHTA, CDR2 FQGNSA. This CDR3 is CASSPVGSSYNEQFF. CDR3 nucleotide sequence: TGTGCCAGCAGCCCGGTCGGCAGCTCCTACAATGAGCAGTTCTTC. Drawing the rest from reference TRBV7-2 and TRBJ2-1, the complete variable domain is GAGVSQSPSNKVTEKGKDVELRCDPISGHTALYWYRQSLGQGLEFLIYFQGNSAPDKSGLPSDRFSAERTGGSVSTLTIQRTQQEDSAVYLCASSPVGSSYNEQFFGPGTRLTVL.

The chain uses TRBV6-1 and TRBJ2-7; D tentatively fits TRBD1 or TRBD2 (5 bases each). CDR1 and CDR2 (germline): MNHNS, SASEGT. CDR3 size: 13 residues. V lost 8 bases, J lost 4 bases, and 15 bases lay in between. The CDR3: CASGAVWGYEQYF. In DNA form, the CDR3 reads TGTGCCAGCGGAGCAGTCTGGGGGTACGAGCAGTACTTC.

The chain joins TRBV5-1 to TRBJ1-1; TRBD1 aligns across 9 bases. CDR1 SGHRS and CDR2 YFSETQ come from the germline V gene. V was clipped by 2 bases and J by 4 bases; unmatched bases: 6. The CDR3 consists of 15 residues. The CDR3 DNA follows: TGCGCCAGCAGCTTCACAGGGGGCCTAGGCACTGAAGCTTTCTTT. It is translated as CASSFTGGLGTEAFF.

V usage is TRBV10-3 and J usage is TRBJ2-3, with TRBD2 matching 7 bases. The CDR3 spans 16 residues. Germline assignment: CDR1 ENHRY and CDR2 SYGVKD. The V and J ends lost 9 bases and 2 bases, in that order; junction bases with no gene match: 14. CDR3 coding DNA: TGTGCCATATACGATCCGGGAGCGGGGAACACAGATACGCAGTATTTT. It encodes CAIYDPGAGNTDTQYF.

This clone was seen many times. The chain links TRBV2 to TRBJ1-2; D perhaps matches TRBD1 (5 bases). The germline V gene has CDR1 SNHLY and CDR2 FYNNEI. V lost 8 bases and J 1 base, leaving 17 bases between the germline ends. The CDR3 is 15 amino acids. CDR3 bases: TGTGCCAGCGGGACCTACTCTCCCTTTAACTATGGCTACACCTTC. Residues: CASGTYSPFNYGYTF.

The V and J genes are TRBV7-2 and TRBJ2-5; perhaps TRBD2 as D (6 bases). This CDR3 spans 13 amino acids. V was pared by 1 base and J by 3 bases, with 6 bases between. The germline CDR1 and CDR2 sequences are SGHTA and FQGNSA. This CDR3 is CASSLGTKETQYF. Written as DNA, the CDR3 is TGTGCCAGCAGCTTAGGGACTAAAGAGACCCAGTACTTC.

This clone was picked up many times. The CDR3 DNA sequence: TGTGCCAGCAGCTTAACCTCCCGCTCTGGAAACACCATATATTTT. It encodes CASSLTSRSGNTIYF. The V call is TRBV13, the J call TRBJ1-3; no reliable D call. Trimming removed 2 bases from V and 0 bases from J, with 8 bases in between. CDR1 and CDR2 (germline): PRHDT, FYEKMQ (reference sequence). This CDR3 contains 15 residues. Based on the CDR3 plus reference TRBV13 and TRBJ1-3, the full variable domain is AAGVIQSPRHLIKEKRETATLKCYPIPRHDTVYWYQQGPGQDPQFLISFYEKMQSDKGSIPDRFSAQQFSDYHSELNMSSLELGDSALYFCASSLTSRSGNTIYFGEGSWLTVV.

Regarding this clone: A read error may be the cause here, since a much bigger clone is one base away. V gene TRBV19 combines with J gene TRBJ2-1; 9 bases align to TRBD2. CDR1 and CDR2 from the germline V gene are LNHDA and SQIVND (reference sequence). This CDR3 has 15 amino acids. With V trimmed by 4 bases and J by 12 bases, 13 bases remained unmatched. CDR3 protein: CASSRCGTSISRQFF. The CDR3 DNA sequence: TGTGCCAGTAGTAGGTGCGGGACTAGCATATCGCGGCAGTTCTTC.